These T cell receptor beta chains were read from a single sample in a study of monozygotic twins with inflammatory bowel disease. TCRdb re-called the 5' RACE reads and shows each CDR3 protein once, DNA omitted. The repertoire table contains 310,000 or so distinct CDR3 sequences. Sequencing was done on a sample of blood. The receptors come from a human donor with ulcerative colitis or Crohn's disease, or a healthy co-twin of an affected twin (not recorded which). The CDR3 runs from the conserved cysteine through the conserved F or W.

>TRBJ2-6|TRBV2
CASRASSSGANVLTF
>TRBJ2-1|TRBV7-9
CASSRTGAGNNEQFF
>TRBJ2-4|TRBV7-9
CASSLFGNIQYF
>TRBJ1-1|TRBV6-2/TRBV6-3
CASRTDRSSGSNTEAFF
>TRBJ2-1|TRBV5-1
CASRSQGNEQFF
>TRBJ2-2|TRBV4-1
CASRIGQGANTGELFF
>TRBJ2-5|TRBV18
CASSPRGQDATQYF
>TRBJ2-1|TRBV18
CASSPGLAEGENEQFF
>TRBJ1-2|TRBV7-2
CASRRITNRSYGYTF
>TRBJ2-7|TRBV29-1
CSVGPRRNPLEQYF
>TRBJ2-4|TRBV10-3
CAISPQGALAKNIQYF
>TRBJ2-7|TRBV18
CASSPALGYEQYF
>TRBJ2-6|TRBV19
CATQDGGNVVNVLTF
>TRBJ2-7|TRBV28
CASSHNYYEQYF
>TRBJ1-1|TRBV19
CASRGGAYTEAFF
>TRBJ1-1|TRBV5-1
CASSRPTRGAEAFF
>TRBJ2-5|TRBV6-1
CASSEVPRNPQETQYF
>TRBJ2-2|TRBV7-2
CASSSDAGSGELFF
>TRBJ1-1|TRBV5-6
CASSFPTGSMAFF
>TRBJ2-1|TRBV20-1
CSAATLAVPYNEQFF
>TRBJ1-2|TRBV20-1
CSASTGIYGYTF
>TRBJ2-2|TRBV7-9
CASSLGRFPSGTGELFF
>TRBJ2-1|TRBV10-3
CAISDWLAGGREQFF
>TRBJ1-2|TRBV20-1
CSAAKQGFGYGYTF
>TRBJ2-1|TRBV29-1
CSVEVVAEANEQFF
>TRBJ2-7|TRBV12-3/TRBV12-4
CASSFSLTPTYEQYF
>TRBJ1-4|TRBV5-1
CASSRENNEKLFF
>TRBJ2-1|TRBV11-2
CASSLESVSYNEQFF
>TRBJ2-7|TRBV28
CASGLSKGGWYEQYF
>TRBJ1-3|TRBV7-2
CASSTPWGWGSGNTIYF
>TRBJ2-2|TRBV20-1
CSARGDRGTGELFF
>TRBJ2-2|TRBV20-1
CSAKMRRSNTGELFF
>TRBJ2-3|TRBV5-1
CASGGGVSPSTDTQYF
>TRBJ2-1|TRBV20-1
CSASGGSNNEQFF
>TRBJ2-1|TRBV24-1
CATSAIAGGNEQFF
>TRBJ2-7|TRBV18
CASSATGGLALGEQYF
>TRBJ2-1|TRBV7-9
CASSSRHPEDEQFF
>TRBJ1-2|TRBV20-1
CSARAGDGYTF
>TRBJ2-2|TRBV5-5
CASSLAAGALNTGELFF
>TRBJ2-7|TRBV27
CASSSRDRAHEQYF
>TRBJ2-2|TRBV6-4
CASSAANTGELFF
>TRBJ2-3|TRBV28
CASSLGGETDTQYF
>TRBJ1-2|TRBV19
CASSIEGRINYGYTF
>TRBJ1-6|TRBV20-1
CSARETANSPLHF
>TRBJ2-1|TRBV28
CAGRKGVGYNEQFF
>TRBJ2-7|TRBV7-2
CASSLIGAVDEQYF
>TRBJ1-3|TRBV20-1
CSANTQGNTIYF
>TRBJ2-5|TRBV18
CASSMAGGETQYF
>TRBJ2-1|TRBV15
CATAPSRHYNEQFF
>TRBJ1-3|TRBV12-3/TRBV12-4
CASSYHQGFLSGNTIYF
>TRBJ2-5|TRBV5-6
CATSLMREETQYF